A selection of T cell receptor beta chains follows, all from one sample in a study of CD8 T cells in Susac syndrome. TCRdb passed the immunoSEQ multiplex PCR reads through MiXCR, listing each CDR3 protein once. Of about 150,000 distinct CDR3 sequences listed, nearly 97% are singletons. The sample was CD4+ T cells from PBMCs. These receptors all stem from a human donor with Susac syndrome. The CDR3 runs from the conserved cysteine through the conserved F or W. Size tells how often a clone was seen (once, few, many) or the class of an expanded clone, and some rows leave it out.

CSARGPYEQYF	11	TRBJ2-7	TRBV20-1	few
CASSYSRQGTYEQYF	15	TRBJ2-7	TRBV6-6	-
CASSFGGGGAQYF	13	TRBJ2-3	TRBV6-4	-
CASSLKNNEQFF	12	TRBJ2-1	TRBV5-1	-
CSAPGGSLYGYTF	13	TRBJ1-2	TRBV20-1	-
CASSSTRDPGYGYTF	15	TRBJ1-2	TRBV6-6	-
CASSLVASGNTDTQYF	16	TRBJ2-3	TRBV11-2	-
CSAGTWDYEQYF	12	TRBJ2-7	TRBV29-1	-
CASRKSSGTHGETQYF	16	TRBJ2-5	TRBV5-1	-
CASRGPTDTGELFF	14	TRBJ2-2	TRBV4-1	-
CASSLNRGYEQYF	13	TRBJ2-7	TRBV18	-
CSARDGASVYGYTF	14	TRBJ1-2	TRBV20-1	-
CASSLADRTNYGYTF	15	TRBJ1-2	TRBV7-8	-
CATSRATPGINEQFF	15	TRBJ2-1	TRBV15	-
CASSLGAGFEAFF	13	TRBJ1-1	TRBV7-9	-
CSPYEDRATEAFF	13	TRBJ1-1	TRBV20-1	-
CASSRGTGGAGANVLTF	17	TRBJ2-6	TRBV4-1	once
CASRLTGGRGEKLFF	15	TRBJ1-4	TRBV5-1	-
CSADHGQTNEKLFF	14	TRBJ1-4	TRBV20-1	-
CSASPRTTNEKLFF	14	TRBJ1-4	TRBV20-1	-
CASSLALKGVEQFF	14	TRBJ2-1	TRBV7-2	-
CAWMDRAGGYTF	12	TRBJ1-2	TRBV30	-
CSVVQGSNVGQYF	13	TRBJ2-4	TRBV29-1	-
CSVEFPGGEQFF	12	TRBJ2-1	TRBV29-1	-
CASSFRGANQPQHF	14	TRBJ1-5	TRBV6-5	-
CASSPDRGMTQYF	13	TRBJ2-5	TRBV5-6	-
CAIYGQGRSLRGQYF	15	TRBJ2-7	TRBV6-1	-
CASSQEGGRGKLFF	14	TRBJ1-4	TRBV4-2	-
CSARPGGTEAFF	12	TRBJ1-1	TRBV20-1	-